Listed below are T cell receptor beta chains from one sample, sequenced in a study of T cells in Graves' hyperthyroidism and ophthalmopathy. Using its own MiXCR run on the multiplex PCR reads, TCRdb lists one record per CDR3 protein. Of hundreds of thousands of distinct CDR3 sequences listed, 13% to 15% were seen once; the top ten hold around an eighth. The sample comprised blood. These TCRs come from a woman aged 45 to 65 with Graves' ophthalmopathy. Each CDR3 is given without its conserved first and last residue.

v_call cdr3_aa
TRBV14 ASSQVTSFRGMGETQY
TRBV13 ASSLGWGNIQY
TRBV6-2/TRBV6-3 ASSRDYNSGANVLT
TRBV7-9 ATLIGTEAF
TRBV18 ASSPPVRGEQETQY
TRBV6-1 ASRVGWTSYEQY
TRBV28 ASTSEYYGQY
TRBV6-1 ASSEQGANSPLH
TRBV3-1 ASSPWGGMSSYNEQF
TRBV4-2 ASSQDESGLGSYEQY
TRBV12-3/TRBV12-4 ASSPDRGKGNTEAF
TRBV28 ATRLGLAGGGSTDTQY
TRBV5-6 ASSRSGSFGTQY
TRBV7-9 ASSLVRGLAGNTGELF
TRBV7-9 ASSLEADQPQH
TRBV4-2 ASSQATRRGQEAF
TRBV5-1 ASSKGLAGGTYEQY
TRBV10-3 AISEEEGLGAF
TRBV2 ASSVGPSQYGYT
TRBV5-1 ASSKRNLAGGSTGELF
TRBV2 ASSSGQNSNQPQH
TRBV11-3 ASSPREGRTEAF
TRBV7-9 ASSKVGEQY
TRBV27 ASSFLGLAGHGAKNIQY
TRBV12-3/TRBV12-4 ASSFSPGGVNEKLF
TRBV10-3 AVQGLGTDTQY
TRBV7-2 ASSRDNNQPQH
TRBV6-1 ASSGHQNTEAF
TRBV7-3 ASSLKVLAGARDTGELF
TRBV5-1 ASSAETSRNEQF
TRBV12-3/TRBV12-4 ASSLSVNFRELF
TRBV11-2 ASSSITSSGQETQY
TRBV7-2 ASSIDRATNEKLF
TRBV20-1 SADSVSYEQY
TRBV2 ASSRTGDYGHT
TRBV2 ANLLLAGGLGEQF
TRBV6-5 ASSYIIGLAGAYEQY
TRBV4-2 ASSQDKNWEDYGYT
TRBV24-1 ATSDHGTSGIAGQY
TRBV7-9 ASSLAFTGLAGPLAKNIQY
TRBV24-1 ATSRPGGNEQF
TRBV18 ASSNKGNTEAF
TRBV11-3 ASSAGSTGELF
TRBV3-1 ASSLQGLQPQH
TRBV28 ASSWDNPYEQY
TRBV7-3 ASSLTDQFTGELF
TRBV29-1 SVAGQGGNEQF
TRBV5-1 ASSLAPVGTSGPNEQF
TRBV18 ASSEINSGVGEQY